This TCR beta chain was identified in a study of shared clonotypes between healthy human individuals. The CDR3 spans 15 residues. V shed 7 bases, J shed 0 bases, and the junction held 5 bases outside the gene matches. Germline lookup yields CDR1 MNHNS and CDR2 SASEGT. Assay: immunoSEQ multiplex PCR; the TCRdb copy retains only in-frame clones and omits some. The sample consists of some 2.3 million clones, approximately 93% of them appearing once. In regard to this clone: Its antigen is still unknown.

Study-wide findings and caveats: Clonotype sharing across donors was expected to vary with sequencing depth. What limited the represented genetic and exposure-history diversity was the small number of donors.

The chain recombines TRBV6-1 with TRBJ2-1; the match to TRBD2 covers 8 bases. The sequenced sample consisted of naive CD4+ T cells from PBMCs. Subset of the sample: CD45RA+ positively selected. The sequence came from a man aged 18-30 years in good health. Some clones in this sample may be carry-over from other donors' samples. DNA for the CDR3: TGTGCCAGCACCTTAGCGGGGATCTCCTACAATGAGCAGTTCTTC. Protein product: CASTLAGISYNEQFF.